This TCR beta chain stems from a study of blood T cell repertoires in COVID-19. Study-wide background: From T cells, B-cell-depleted T cells, or PBMCs came the material, which was cDNA or gDNA.

The study recruited people aged roughly 18 to 89 years across 24 US areas. Assignments of participants to cohorts depended upon their own reported clinical history. Study processing details: Nucleated cell number was recorded as an estimate derived from reference gene primer amplification. Generated by immunoSEQ multiplex PCR, the TCRdb table keeps only in-frame clones and is missing some. V and J calls and clone size are given by that table; D and trimming were obtained from the DNA. The table records about 240,000 clones, about 86% of them present only once. The CDR3 runs to 14 residues. V shed 6 bases and J shed 2 bases, with 10 bases lying between them. In germline, CDR1 is MNHEY, CDR2 SMNVEV (reference sequence).

Sequenced material: PBMCs or T cells enriched from blood (not recorded which). This sequence was found in a woman aged 40 to 50 with acute COVID-19. The chain is built from TRBV27 and TRBJ2-2; D remains ambiguous. The CDR3 DNA reads TGTGCCAGCAGCCCCCAGGATAACACCGGGGAGCTGTTTTTT. Translated, it gives CASSPQDNTGELFF.